A selection of T cell receptor beta chains follows, all from one sample in a study of cytomegalovirus exposure and HLA in healthy donors. Sequencing used immunoSEQ multiplex PCR; TCRdb keeps in-frame clones, though not all of them. The table lists about 140,000 clones, over 75% of them singletons, with 1.2% in the top ten. Sequencing input: PBMCs. The source of these receptors is a female donor in good health and CMV-seronegative. CDR3s include the opening cysteine and the closing phenylalanine or tryptophan. The D gene is left open where the match is weak. Size is stated for part of the rows, as once, few or many counts, or as a class when the clone is expanded.

>TRBJ2-6|TRBV18|NA|NA
TGTGCCAGCTCAGACCAGGCCACCCTCTCTGGGGCCAACGTCCTGACTTTC
CASSDQATLSGANVLTF
>TRBJ2-3|TRBV6-5|TRBD1|NA
TGTGCCAGCAGAAAACTTGGGACAGGAGATACGCAGTATTTT
CASRKLGTGDTQYF
>TRBJ2-7|TRBV16|TRBD1|NA
TGTGCCAGCAGCTCGGGACAGGGGGCAAGTCAGTACTTC
CASSSGQGASQYF
>TRBJ1-4|TRBV5-7|NA|NA
TGTGCCAGCAGCTTGGAAGGGGGTAATGAAAAACTGTTTTTT
CASSLEGGNEKLFF
>TRBJ2-7|TRBV4-1|TRBD2|NA
TGCGCCAGCAGCCAAGATCCCCAGCGGGGTTTGTACTACGAGCAGTACTTC
CASSQDPQRGLYYEQYF
>TRBJ1-2|TRBV5-1|NA|NA
TGCGCCAGCAGCTTGGGGGGGCACTATGGCTACACCTTC
CASSLGGHYGYTF
>TRBJ2-7|TRBV5-4|TRBD1|NA
TGTGCCAGCCCGACAGGGGGGACTACCGAGCAGTACTTC
CASPTGGTTEQYF
>TRBJ2-7|TRBV6-5|TRBD1|NA
TGTGCCAGCAGTGATGGCGACAGGGTCTACGAGCAGTACTTC
CASSDGDRVYEQYF
>TRBJ2-3|TRBV9|NA|once
TGTGCCAGCAGCCCCTCCGGTAGCGGCGCAGATACGCAGTATTTT
CASSPSGSGADTQYF
>TRBJ2-7|TRBV28|NA|NA
TGTGCCAGCAGGAGACACCTCCAGTCCTACGAGCAGTACTTC
CASRRHLQSYEQYF
>TRBJ2-7|TRBV11-1|NA|NA
TGTGCCAGCAGCTTGGTACCCTACTACGAGCAGTACTTC
CASSLVPYYEQYF
>TRBJ2-6|TRBV5-1|NA|NA
TGCGCCAGTACGCCTAGTGCTGGGGCCAACGTCCTGACTTTC
CASTPSAGANVLTF
>TRBJ2-2|TRBV7-6|NA|NA
TGTGCCAGCAGCTTGGGAGAGAGGCCCGGGGAGCTGTTTTTT
CASSLGERPGELFF
>TRBJ2-7|TRBV11-3|TRBD1|NA
TGTGCCAGCAGCAGCCGGGACAGGGACTACGAGCAGTACTTC
CASSSRDRDYEQYF
>TRBJ2-3|TRBV19|NA|NA
TGTGCCAGTAGTATACGGCGGCCCCGCGCAGATACGCAGTATTTT
CASSIRRPRADTQYF
>TRBJ1-2|TRBV5-1|TRBD1|NA
TGCGCCAGCAGCCCGGGAGACAGGGCGAGGGACTATGGCTACACCTTC
CASSPGDRARDYGYTF
>TRBJ2-7|TRBV6-6|NA|NA
TGTGCCAGCAAAGGAGACAGGCTGAGCTCCTACGAGCAGTACTTC
CASKGDRLSSYEQYF
>TRBJ2-2|TRBV28|NA|NA
TGTGCCAGCAGTTTCTTGGCGGGTTCGGTCGGGGAGCTGTTTTTT
CASSFLAGSVGELFF
>TRBJ1-4|TRBV10-2|TRBD1|NA
TGCGCCAGCAAGGGGACAGGGGAGAATGAAAAACTGTTTTTT
CASKGTGENEKLFF
>TRBJ2-7|TRBV19|NA|NA
TGTGCCAGTAGTATAGGATCGGCCGGAGACTACGAGCAGTACTTC
CASSIGSAGDYEQYF
>TRBJ1-2|TRBV5-5|TRBD1|NA
TGTGCCAGCAGCTTGGTGCCGTTGGGACAGAACTATGGCTACACCTTC
CASSLVPLGQNYGYTF
>TRBJ2-7|TRBV9|TRBD2|NA
TGTGCCAGCAGCGTAGCGGGGGGGTTCTCCTACGAGCAGTACTTC
CASSVAGGFSYEQYF
>TRBJ2-5|TRBV11-2|TRBD2|few
TGTGCCAGCGGTGCGGCGGGAGGCCAAGAGACCCAGTACTTC
CASGAAGGQETQYF
>TRBJ2-3|TRBV27|NA|once
TGTGCCAGCAGTCACCCATCGGGTACGCAGTATTTT
CASSHPSGTQYF
>TRBJ1-1|TRBV30|NA|NA
TGTGCCTGGAGCGAATCGGGAAACACTGAAGCTTTCTTT
CAWSESGNTEAFF
>TRBJ1-1|TRBV27|TRBD1|NA
TGTGCCAGCACAAATTTGAAGGGGACAGGGCTTGCGATAACCACTGAAGCTTTCTTT
CASTNLKGTGLAITTEAFF
>TRBJ2-3|TRBV7-9|NA|NA
TGTGCCAGCAGCTTATCGGTGTCTAGCACAGATACGCAGTATTTT
CASSLSVSSTDTQYF
>TRBJ2-1|TRBV12-5|TRBD2|NA
TGTGCTAGTGGTTTGGGAGGGACTAGCGGCTACAATGAGCAGTTCTTC
CASGLGGTSGYNEQFF
>TRBJ2-7|TRBV7-6|TRBD2|few
TGTGCCAGCAGCTTAATGGGAGGGCCCTCAACGGAGCAGTACTTC
CASSLMGGPSTEQYF
>TRBJ2-5|TRBV6-1|TRBD1|NA
TGTGCCAGCAGTGAAACTATTGGACAGGGGGCCCAAGAGACCCAGTACTTC
CASSETIGQGAQETQYF
>TRBJ1-2|TRBV10-3|NA|NA
TGTGCCATCACCGAGTCCCAAAACTATGGCTACACCTTC
CAITESQNYGYTF
>TRBJ1-2|TRBV6-5|TRBD1|NA
TGTGCCAGCAGTTCAACCGGGACAGGGTTCGGCTACACCTTC
CASSSTGTGFGYTF
>TRBJ1-1|TRBV2|NA|NA
TGTGCCAGCAGCCAGTCACCTGAAGCTTTCTTT
CASSQSPEAFF
>TRBJ2-3|TRBV29-1|NA|NA
TGCAGCGTCTCAGGGCTTCGGGCGGTAGATACGCAGTATTTT
CSVSGLRAVDTQYF
>TRBJ1-1|TRBV25-1|NA|NA
TGTGCCAGCAACAACCCCATGAACACTGAAGCTTTCTTT
CASNNPMNTEAFF
>TRBJ1-4|TRBV5-1|TRBD1|NA
TGCGCCAGCAGCTTGAACGCGGGACACAGGGGTGAAAAACTGTTTTTT
CASSLNAGHRGEKLFF
>TRBJ2-1|TRBV5-1|TRBD1|NA
TGCGCCAGCAGCTTGGGGGGACAGATCAATGAGCAGTTCTTC
CASSLGGQINEQFF
>TRBJ1-2|TRBV9|NA|NA
TGTGCCAGCGAGGGGGATAACTATGGCTACACCTTC
CASEGDNYGYTF
>TRBJ1-5|TRBV2|TRBD1|few
TGTGCCAGCAGTGGACAGGGAGGCAATCAGCCCCAGCATTTT
CASSGQGGNQPQHF
>TRBJ2-4|TRBV7-8|NA|NA
TGTGCCAGCAGCGTAGGCCCGGAGGAGAACATTCAGTACTTC
CASSVGPEENIQYF
>TRBJ1-2|TRBV6-5|TRBD1|NA
TGTGCCAGCAGTTACGCATGGGGACAGTCCTATGGCTACACCTTC
CASSYAWGQSYGYTF
>TRBJ2-1|TRBV29-1|TRBD2|NA
TGCAGCGTTGACGATACTAGCGGATACAATGAGCAGTTCTTC
CSVDDTSGYNEQFF
>TRBJ2-1|TRBV30|NA|NA
TGTGCCTGGAGTGGCGCGGGCGAGCAGTTCTTC
CAWSGAGEQFF
>TRBJ2-7|TRBV9|NA|NA
TGTGCCAGCAGCGTAGAGGTAGGGGGCTCCTACGAGCAGTACTTC
CASSVEVGGSYEQYF
>TRBJ2-7|TRBV27|TRBD1|NA
TGTGCCAGCAGTTTAGGGACAGGGAGGTACGAGCAGTACTTC
CASSLGTGRYEQYF
>TRBJ2-7|TRBV7-9|TRBD1|NA
TGTGCCAGCAGCACCGGACAGGTCTCCTACGAGCAGTACTTC
CASSTGQVSYEQYF